This TCR beta chain was retrieved from a study of cytomegalovirus exposure and HLA in healthy donors. Worth noting for this clone: As yet, its antigen is unknown.

The PCR was carried out with 60 Vbeta primers and 13 Jbeta primers. Here immunoSEQ multiplex PCR was the method, and the copy in TCRdb shows in-frame clones only, minus some. The sample contains about 200,000 clones, about four fifths of which appear only once. Study-level results: Most TCR beta V segments were productive about 90% or about 30% of the time in an earlier analysis.

Per the germline V gene, CDR1 is KGHSH and CDR2 is LQKENI. V was clipped by 1 base and J by 1 base; unmatched bases: 0. The CDR3 covers 14 residues. The source material was PBMCs. The chain uses TRBV18 and TRBJ1-1; 7 positions agree with TRBD1. This receptor was identified in a man aged 35-49 years in good health and CMV-seropositive. The CDR3, as DNA: TGTGCCAGCTCACCACAGGGGGCGAACACTGAAGCTTTCTTT. It is translated as CASSPQGANTEAFF.